These 23 T cell receptor beta chains came from one sample sequenced in a study of T cells after yellow fever vaccination. TCRdb analysed the 5' RACE reads with MiXCR anew, one entry per CDR3 protein. The repertoire holds approximately 74,000 distinct CDR3 sequences, with more than 5.5% as singletons. The source material was CD8+ T cells sorted from PBMCs, sampled around 5 days after the first yellow fever vaccination. The source is a man aged 18-30 years who received the YFV17D yellow fever vaccine.

The chain couples TRBV29-1 to TRBJ2-1; 13 bases agree with TRBD2. The CDR3 is made up of 16 amino acids. V shed 7 bases and J 9 bases; nucleotides not matched to a gene: 15. Germline V gives CDR1 SQVTM, CDR2 ANQGSEA. DNA of the CDR3: TGCAGCGCCCAGACTAGCGGGGGGCCGGGTATCGGTGAGCAGTTCTTC. It translates to CSAQTSGGPGIGEQFF.

This clonotype appeared a few times. V gene TRBV12-3 or TRBV12-4 combines with J gene TRBJ2-1, with D tentatively TRBD2 (5 bases). The CDR3 length is 16 residues. The V gene lost 7 bases and the J gene lost 4 bases, with 20 bases spanning the gap. The CDR3 reads CASTPFVGRGYNEQFF. As DNA, the CDR3 is TGTGCCAGCACCCCCTTTGTTGGGAGAGGTTACAATGAGCAGTTCTTC.

This clonotype was counted ten times or more. V gene TRBV7-8 combines with J gene TRBJ1-5; no clear D. Germline V gene sequence: CDR1 SGHVS, CDR2 FQNEAQ. The CDR3 extends over 13 amino acids. The ends were cut back, 1 base at V and 11 bases at J, with 12 bases in the middle. Written as DNA, the CDR3 is TGTGCCAGCAGCTTAGAGGGAGAAGCGACCCAGCATTTT. Translating gives CASSLEGEATQHF.

This clonotype was picked up a small number of times. V gene TRBV6-1 combines with J gene TRBJ1-1; perhaps TRBD1 as D (5 bases). Per germline, CDR1 MNHNS and CDR2 SASEGT. Between the trimmed V and J ends, which lost 0 bases and 6 bases, there was a span of 11 bases. There are 14 residues in the CDR3. CDR3 loop: CASSEARGGAEAFF. In DNA, the CDR3 is TGTGCCAGCAGTGAAGCCCGCGGGGGGGCTGAAGCTTTCTTT.

This clonotype was picked up many times. The chain couples TRBV6-5 to TRBJ2-5, with 9 positions matching TRBD2. J was trimmed by 4 bases and V by 5 bases; bases with no gene match: 11. The V gene's germline CDR1 is MNHEY and CDR2 SVGAGI. The CDR3 runs to 16 residues. The CDR3: CASSPRTSEETETQYF. CDR3 DNA: TGTGCCAGCAGTCCCAGGACTAGCGAGGAAACAGAGACCCAGTACTTC.

This clonotype was found many times. The chain employs TRBV7-2 and TRBJ2-2, with a weak D call TRBD2 (5 bases). The CDR3 spans 16 residues. V was trimmed by 8 bases and J by 0 bases, leaving 16 bases between them. Germline CDR1 and CDR2: SGHTA and FQGNSA. CDR3 residues: CASPDKSGANTGELFF. For the CDR3, the DNA is TGTGCCAGCCCTGATAAAAGCGGCGCGAACACCGGGGAGCTGTTTTTT.

This clonotype was recorded at least ten times. The V and J genes are TRBV7-2 and TRBJ2-7; D perhaps matches TRBD2 (6 bases). The V gene lost 5 bases and the J gene lost 5 bases, with 19 bases spanning the gap. CDR1 SGHTA and CDR2 FQGNSA come from the germline V gene. The CDR3 has 15 amino acids. CDR3 bases: TGTGCCAGCAGCCCTTTACCCGGCGGGACCGACGAGCAGTACTTC. Translated, it gives CASSPLPGGTDEQYF. Together with reference TRBV7-2 and TRBJ2-7, the CDR3 gives the full variable domain: GAGVSQSPSNKVTEKGKDVELRCDPISGHTALYWYRQSLGQGLEFLIYFQGNSAPDKSGLPSDRFSAERTGGSVSTLTIQRTQQEDSAVYLCASSPLPGGTDEQYFGPGTRLTVT.

This clonotype has at least ten counts. The chain couples TRBV4-2 to TRBJ2-1; 10 bases agree with TRBD1. V was pared by 5 bases and J by 9 bases, with 13 bases of the junction left unmatched. Germline CDR1 and CDR2: LGHNA and YNFKEQ. The CDR3 spans 16 residues. Written as DNA, the CDR3 is TGTGCCAGCAGCTTTCAGACCGGGACAGGGGTCCGTGAGCAGTTCTTC. Its protein product is CASSFQTGTGVREQFF.

This clonotype was picked up a small number of times. One junction end does not reproduce the germline sequence, and a read error may be involved. The gene calls are TRBV2 and TRBJ2-1; 9 bases line up with TRBD1. This CDR3 is 15 amino acids long. Per germline, CDR1 SNHLY and CDR2 FYNNEI. This chain's CDR3 is CASFIGTGYDVHPSF. The CDR3 DNA follows: TGTGCCAGCTTTATAGGGACAGGGTATGATGTGCATCCAAGCTTC.

This sequence joins TRBV5-1 and TRBJ2-7; no reliable D call. Germline V gene sequence: CDR1 SGHRS, CDR2 YFSETQ. Between the trimmed V and J ends, which lost 1 base and 11 bases, there was a span of 13 bases. The CDR3 loop spans 12 amino acids. The CDR3 region is CASSLLGGNEYF. Written as DNA, the CDR3 is TGCGCCAGCAGCTTGTTAGGTGGGAACGAGTACTTC.

The chain employs TRBV27 and TRBJ1-5; D is unresolved. Per the germline V gene, CDR1 is MNHEY and CDR2 is SMNVEV (reference sequence). The CDR3 consists of 12 residues. Trimming shortened V by 4 bases and J by 7 bases, and 8 bases separated the two germline ends. CDR3 sequence: CASSSMGQPQHF. Here the CDR3 DNA reads TGTGCCAGCAGTTCTATGGGCCAGCCCCAGCATTTT.

This rearrangement joins TRBV13 to TRBJ2-7; D possibly corresponds to TRBD1 (6 bases). The ends were cut back, 5 bases at V and 0 bases at J, with 8 bases in the middle. Germline-derived CDR1 and CDR2 are PRHDT and FYEKMQ (reference sequence). CDR3 length: 13 amino acids. The CDR3 protein is CASSPDSSYEQYF. CDR3 nucleotide sequence: TGTGCCAGCAGCCCGGACAGCTCCTACGAGCAGTACTTC.

The chain employs TRBV27 and TRBJ2-3; 11 bases are shared with TRBD2. CDR3 size: 18 residues. CDR1 is MNHEY, CDR2 SMNVEV, per germline (reference sequence). Losses at the gene ends were 6 bases for V and 2 bases for J; bases not matched to a gene: 13. CDR3 sequence reads: CASSRRPKTSGDTDTQYF. The CDR3 DNA follows: TGTGCCAGCAGCCGCCGCCCTAAGACTAGCGGGGACACAGATACGCAGTATTTT.

Concerning this clonotype itself: Since a much larger clone is just one base distant, this may be a read error. The V call is TRBV28, the J call TRBJ2-2; 8 nucleotides line up with TRBD2. The CDR3 has 15 amino acids. The germline gives CDR1 MDHEN, CDR2 SYDVKM. After removal of 8 bases from V and 7 bases from J, the junction contained 12 bases not matched to a gene. This CDR3 reads CASRGSGGRIGELFF. CDR3 bases: TGTGCCAGCCGCGGGTCGGGGGGGCGAATCGGGGAGCTGTTTTTT.

This clonotype showed up just a few times. The rearrangement uses TRBV29-1 and TRBJ2-1, with 7 nucleotides matching TRBD1. Germline CDR1 is SQVTM and CDR2 is ANQGSEA. The CDR3 is 13 residues long. The trim removed 7 bases at V and 4 bases at J, leaving 7 bases unmatched. This CDR3 is CSAHGTVYNEQFF. CDR3 sequence (DNA): TGCAGCGCCCACGGGACAGTTTACAATGAGCAGTTCTTC.

V usage is TRBV6-5 and J usage is TRBJ1-2; D ambiguous. CDR3 length equals 14 residues. CDR1 MNHEY and CDR2 SVGAGI come from the germline V gene. V lost 4 bases to trimming and J lost 0 bases, with 9 bases between them. CDR3 bases: TGTGCCAGCAGTTCCTACAGTGCTAACTATGGCTACACCTTC. It yields the protein CASSSYSANYGYTF.

This clonotype was seen a handful of times. This sequence joins TRBV7-2 and TRBJ2-3; D may correspond to TRBD1 or TRBD2 (5 bases each). V shed 5 bases and J shed 5 bases, with 17 bases lying between them. The germline CDR1 and CDR2 sequences are SGHTA and FQGNSA. There are 15 residues in the CDR3. Here the CDR3 DNA reads TGTGCCAGCAGCCCGGGACCAACGCTCGTAGATACGCAGTATTTT. Translating gives CASSPGPTLVDTQYF. Complete variable domain (other parts from reference TRBV7-2 and TRBJ2-3): GAGVSQSPSNKVTEKGKDVELRCDPISGHTALYWYRQSLGQGLEFLIYFQGNSAPDKSGLPSDRFSAERTGGSVSTLTIQRTQQEDSAVYLCASSPGPTLVDTQYFGPGTRLTVL.

This clonotype was seen only a few times. The chain uses TRBV20-1 and TRBJ2-1, with 10 bases matching TRBD2. This CDR3 contains 19 residues. Germline-derived CDR1 and CDR2 are DFQATT and SNEGSKA (reference sequence). V was clipped by 5 bases and J by 5 bases; unmatched bases: 21. CDR3 nucleotide sequence: TGCAGTGCTGGGCTGAGCCTAGCGGGGGCCCTAATCGTACACAATGAGCAGTTCTTC. The encoded protein is CSAGLSLAGALIVHNEQFF.

This clonotype came up a few times. The genes are TRBV4-2 and TRBJ2-7; D is undetermined. CDR3 length: 14 amino acids. V dropped 0 bases and J dropped 2 bases, with 8 bases sitting between them. The germline V gene encodes CDR1 LGHNA and CDR2 YNFKEQ. Here the CDR3 DNA reads TGTGCCAGCAGCCAAGAACTTCGGGCCTACGAGCAGTACTTC. It specifies CASSQELRAYEQYF.

V and J are TRBV29-1 and TRBJ2-2; 7 bases agree with TRBD2. The CDR3 runs 14 residues. Germline CDR1 is SQVTM and CDR2 is ANQGSEA. V lost 3 bases and J lost 2; bases outside the gene matches: 3. The CDR3 region has the DNA TGCAGCGTTGATGGGGGGGTAAACACCGGGGAGCTGTTTTTT. It encodes CSVDGGVNTGELFF.

CDR3: CASSLLDRGTGELFF. Here the CDR3 DNA reads TGCGCCAGCAGCCTCCTGGACAGGGGCACCGGGGAGCTGTTTTTT. J is TRBJ2-2 and V is TRBV4-3; TRBD1 matches at 9 bases. The V segment lost 4 bases and the J segment 4 bases; nucleotides outside the gene matches: 4. The CDR3 runs 15 residues. Germline V gene sequence: CDR1 LGHNA, CDR2 YSLEER.

Details on this clonotype: Being one base from a much bigger clone, this may be a read error. The chain links TRBV4-1 to TRBJ2-2; D is unresolved. Trimming took off 4 bases at V and 8 bases at J, with 14 bases between the two ends. Per the germline V gene, CDR1 is MGHRA and CDR2 is YSYEKL. The CDR3 runs to 14 residues. The CDR3 loop reads CASSPTGVRGELFF. CDR3 nucleotides: TGCGCCAGCAGCCCGACGGGCGTACGGGGGGAGCTGTTTTTT.

The chain joins TRBV7-6 to TRBJ2-1; 8 bases line up with TRBD2. This CDR3 is built from 13 residues. The V gene's germline CDR1 is SGHVS and CDR2 FNYEAQ. V lost 3 bases, J lost 9 bases, and 4 bases stayed unmatched. CDR3 nucleotide sequence: TGTGCCAGCAGCTTGGGACTAGTGGCTGAGCAGTTCTTC. This sequence encodes CASSLGLVAEQFF. The complete variable domain, with remaining parts taken from reference TRBV7-6 and TRBJ2-1, reads GAGVSQSPRYKVTKRGQDVALRCDPISGHVSLYWYRQALGQGPEFLTYFNYEAQQDKSGLPNDRFSAERPEGSISTLTIQRTEQRDSAMYRCASSLGLVAEQFFGPGTRLTVL.